This T cell receptor (beta chain) was recorded in a study of cytomegalovirus exposure and HLA in healthy donors. In regard to this clone: As yet, its antigen is unknown.

Study conclusions and caveats: The dataset shows that most TCR sequences were rare, while some public TCRs occurred in many donors.

A 120-subject validation cohort, separate from the 666-subject first cohort, supplied the donors. Germline CDR1 reads MNHEY; CDR2 reads SVGAGI. This CDR3 contains 10 residues. The V end was cut by 8 bases, the J end by 6 bases, with 4 bases between. Data came from immunoSEQ multiplex PCR; TCRdb stores just in-frame clones and leaves some out. This sample has over 150,000 clones, with under 95% found just once. The sample taken for sequencing was PBMCs. This receptor was obtained from a woman between 18 and 30 years old in good health and CMV-seropositive. The rearrangement uses TRBV6-5 and TRBJ2-2; D ambiguous. DNA for the CDR3: TGTGCCAGCCTCGCCGGGGAGCTGTTTTTT. It translates to CASLAGELFF.